Listed below are T cell receptor beta chains from one sample, sequenced in a study of T cell responses to AZD1222 COVID-19 vaccine. Sequencing was performed with immunoSEQ multiplex PCR; in TCRdb, only in-frame clones are kept and a portion is missing. The sample lists more than 150,000 clones, over 90% occurring once. The source was peripheral blood, collected 28 days after the second AZD1222 dose. The source is an adult who received the AZD1222 COVID-19 vaccine. The CDR3 runs from the conserved cysteine through the conserved F or W. The order of the fields is V gene, J gene, clone size, D gene, CDR3 DNA, CDR3 protein. A D gene is named only where the DNA matches it firmly. A row's size may be missing; if present it is once, few, many or a size class.

>TRBV13|TRBJ2-5|-|-
TGTGCCAGCAGCTTAGAGGGTTCAGAGACCCAGTACTTC
CASSLEGSETQYF
>TRBV6-6|TRBJ1-2|-|TRBD1
TGTGCCAGCAGTAAACGGGACAGGGGAGGGTATGGCTACACCTTC
CASSKRDRGGYGYTF
>TRBV29-1|TRBJ2-2|-|TRBD2
TGCAGTGGTCTCCGGCTAGCGGGGGGGCAAGGGGCCGGGGAGCTGTTTTTT
CSGLRLAGGQGAGELFF
>TRBV5-1|TRBJ2-5|-|-
TGCGCCAGCAGCTTGTCGGGCAGCCTAGGGGAGACCCAGTACTTC
CASSLSGSLGETQYF
>TRBV28|TRBJ2-1|-|TRBD2
TGTGCCAGCAGTGGGAGTCTAGCGGGAGTTCTATGGGAGCAGTTCTTC
CASSGSLAGVLWEQFF
>TRBV4-2|TRBJ2-5|-|-
TGTGCCAGCAGCCAAGATCGGTCCCAGGAGGGGGAGACCCAGTACTTC
CASSQDRSQEGETQYF
>TRBV5-1|TRBJ1-1|-|TRBD1
TGCGCCAGCAGCTTGGACCTACGACAGGGGAGCACTGAAGCTTTCTTT
CASSLDLRQGSTEAFF
>TRBV7-3|TRBJ1-1|-|TRBD1
TGTGCCAGCAGCTCGACAGGGGTCACTGAAGCTTTCTTT
CASSSTGVTEAFF
>TRBV9|TRBJ2-1|-|-
TGTGCCAGCAGCGTAAGTACCGGGAACTCCTACAATGAGCAGTTCTTC
CASSVSTGNSYNEQFF
>TRBV4-1|TRBJ2-5|-|TRBD2
TGCGCCAGCAGCCAATTCGGGGTAGCGGGGGGGGAGACCCAGTACTTC
CASSQFGVAGGETQYF
>TRBV6-1|TRBJ1-2|-|-
TGTGCCAGCAGTGAACGGGGGCGGAGCGGCGGCTACACCTTC
CASSERGRSGGYTF
>TRBV10-1|TRBJ1-5|-|-
TGCGCCAGCAGTGAGTCCAGGTTCCGTGATCAGCCCCAGCATTTT
CASSESRFRDQPQHF
>TRBV10-3|TRBJ2-7|few|-
TGTGCCATCAGTAGGGGGGAGGGACCCTACGAGCAGTACTTC
CAISRGEGPYEQYF
>TRBV3-1/TRBV3-2|TRBJ1-1|once|-
TGTGCCAGCAGCCGGGGAAACACTGAAGCTTTCTTT
CASSRGNTEAFF
>TRBV5-8|TRBJ2-1|-|-
TGTGCCAGCAGCTTGGAGTGGACGACCAATGAGCAGTTCTTC
CASSLEWTTNEQFF
>TRBV9|TRBJ1-4|-|-
TGTGCCAGCAGCGTCGGGAGGGACCTCAACGAAAAACTGTTTTTT
CASSVGRDLNEKLFF
>TRBV9|TRBJ1-2|-|TRBD1
TGTGCCAGCAGCGTCGCAGGGGGCGCAACGGATGGCTACACCTTC
CASSVAGGATDGYTF
>TRBV6-5|TRBJ1-5|-|-
TGTGCCAGCACCCCTGCCCGGGGGGGCAATCAGCCCCAGCATTTT
CASTPARGGNQPQHF
>TRBV19|TRBJ1-2|few|TRBD1
TGTGCCAGTAGCCAAGGACAGGGGGACGGCTACACCTTC
CASSQGQGDGYTF
>TRBV19|TRBJ2-7|few|-
TGTGCCAGTAGCTTTGGCCAGACGGTTAGCTCCTACGAGCAGTACTTC
CASSFGQTVSSYEQYF